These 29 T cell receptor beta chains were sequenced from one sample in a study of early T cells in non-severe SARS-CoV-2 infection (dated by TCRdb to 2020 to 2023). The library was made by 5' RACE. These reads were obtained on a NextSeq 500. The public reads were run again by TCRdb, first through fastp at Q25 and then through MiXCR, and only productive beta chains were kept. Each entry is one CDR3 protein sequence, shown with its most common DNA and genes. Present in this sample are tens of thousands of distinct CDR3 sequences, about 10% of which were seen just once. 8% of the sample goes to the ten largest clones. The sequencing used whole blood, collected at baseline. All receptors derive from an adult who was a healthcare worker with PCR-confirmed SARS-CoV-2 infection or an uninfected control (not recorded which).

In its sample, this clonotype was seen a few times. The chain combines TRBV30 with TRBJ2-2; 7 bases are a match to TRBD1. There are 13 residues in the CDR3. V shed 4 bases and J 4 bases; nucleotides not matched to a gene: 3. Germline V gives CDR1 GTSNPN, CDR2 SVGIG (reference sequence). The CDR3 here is CAWNRGSTGELFF. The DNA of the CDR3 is TGTGCCTGGAACAGGGGAAGCACCGGGGAGCTGTTTTTT.

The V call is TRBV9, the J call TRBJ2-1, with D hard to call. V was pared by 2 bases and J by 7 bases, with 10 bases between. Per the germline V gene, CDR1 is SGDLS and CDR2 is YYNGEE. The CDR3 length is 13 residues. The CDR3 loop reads CASSVSPANEQFF. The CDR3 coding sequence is TGTGCCAGCAGCGTGTCGCCTGCGAATGAGCAGTTCTTC.

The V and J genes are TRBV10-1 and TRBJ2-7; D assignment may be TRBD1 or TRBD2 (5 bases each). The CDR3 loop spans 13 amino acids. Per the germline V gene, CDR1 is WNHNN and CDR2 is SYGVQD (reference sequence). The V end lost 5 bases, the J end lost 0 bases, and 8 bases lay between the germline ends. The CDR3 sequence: CASSRGVSYEQYF. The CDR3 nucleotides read TGCGCCAGCAGTAGAGGGGTCTCCTACGAGCAGTACTTC.

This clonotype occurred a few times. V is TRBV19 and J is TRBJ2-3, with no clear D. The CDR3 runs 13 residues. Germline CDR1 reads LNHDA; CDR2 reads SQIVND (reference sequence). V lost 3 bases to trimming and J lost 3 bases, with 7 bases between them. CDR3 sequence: CASSMKETDTQYF. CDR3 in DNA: TGTGCCAGTAGTATGAAGGAGACAGATACGCAGTATTTT.

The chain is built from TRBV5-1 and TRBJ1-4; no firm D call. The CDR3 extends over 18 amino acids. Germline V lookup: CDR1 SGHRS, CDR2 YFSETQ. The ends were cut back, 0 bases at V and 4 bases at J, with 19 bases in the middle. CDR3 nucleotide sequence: TGCGCCAGCAGCTTGGGTAACACGGGCTCGCGTGGTAATGAAAAACTGTTTTTT. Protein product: CASSLGNTGSRGNEKLFF. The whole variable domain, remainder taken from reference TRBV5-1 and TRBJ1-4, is KAGVTQTPRYLIKTRGQQVTLSCSPISGHRSVSWYQQTPGQGLQFLFEYFSETQRNKGNFPGRFSGRQFSNSRSEMNVSTLELGDSALYLCASSLGNTGSRGNEKLFFGSGTQLSVL.

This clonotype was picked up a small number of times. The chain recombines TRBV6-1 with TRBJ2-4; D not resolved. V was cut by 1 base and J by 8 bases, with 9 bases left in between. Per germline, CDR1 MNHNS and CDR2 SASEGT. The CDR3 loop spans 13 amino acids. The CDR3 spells CASSEVWADIQYF. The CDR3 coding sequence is TGTGCCAGCAGTGAAGTGTGGGCCGACATTCAGTACTTC.

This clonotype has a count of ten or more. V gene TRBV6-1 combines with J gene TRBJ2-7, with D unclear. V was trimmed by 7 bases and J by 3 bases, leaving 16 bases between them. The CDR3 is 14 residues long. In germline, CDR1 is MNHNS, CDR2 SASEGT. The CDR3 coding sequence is TGTGCCAGCATTTCACATGATGGGTTCTACGAGCAGTACTTC. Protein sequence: CASISHDGFYEQYF.

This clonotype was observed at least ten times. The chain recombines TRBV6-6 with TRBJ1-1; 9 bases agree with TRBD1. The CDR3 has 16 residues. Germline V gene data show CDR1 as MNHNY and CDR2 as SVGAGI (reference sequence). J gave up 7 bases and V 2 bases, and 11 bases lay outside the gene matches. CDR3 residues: CASSYTGQGSSGEAFF. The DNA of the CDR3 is TGTGCCAGCAGTTACACCGGACAGGGGTCTTCAGGTGAAGCTTTCTTT.

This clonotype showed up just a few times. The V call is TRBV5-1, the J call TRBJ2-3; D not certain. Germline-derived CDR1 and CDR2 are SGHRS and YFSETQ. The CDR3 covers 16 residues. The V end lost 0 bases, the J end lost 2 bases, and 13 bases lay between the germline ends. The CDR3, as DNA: TGCGCCAGCAGCTTGGAAGGTCGTTCTTTCACAGATACGCAGTATTTT. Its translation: CASSLEGRSFTDTQYF.

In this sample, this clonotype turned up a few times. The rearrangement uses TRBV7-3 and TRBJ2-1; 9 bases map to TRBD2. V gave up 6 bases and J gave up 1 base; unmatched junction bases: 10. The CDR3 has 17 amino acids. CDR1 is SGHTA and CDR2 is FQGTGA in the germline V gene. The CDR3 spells CASSPGGSGRSYNEQFF. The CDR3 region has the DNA TGTGCCAGCAGTCCCGGGGGGAGCGGGAGGTCCTACAATGAGCAGTTCTTC.

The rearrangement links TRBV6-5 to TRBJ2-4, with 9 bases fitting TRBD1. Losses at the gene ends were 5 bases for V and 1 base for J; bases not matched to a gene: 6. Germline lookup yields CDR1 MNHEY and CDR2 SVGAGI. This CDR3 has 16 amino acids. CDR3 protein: CASSRTGTGAKNIQYF. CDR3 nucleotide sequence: TGTGCCAGCAGTCGAACCGGGACAGGGGCCAAAAACATTCAGTACTTC.

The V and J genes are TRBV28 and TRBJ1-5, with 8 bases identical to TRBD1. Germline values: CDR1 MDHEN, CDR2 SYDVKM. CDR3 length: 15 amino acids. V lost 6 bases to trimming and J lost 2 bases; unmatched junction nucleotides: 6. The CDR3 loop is CASRPTGEGNQPQHF. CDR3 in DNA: TGTGCCAGCAGGCCGACAGGGGAGGGCAATCAGCCCCAGCATTTT.

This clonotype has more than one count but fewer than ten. The CDR3 DNA is TGCGCCAGCAGCTTGGTTCTAGCGGGAGACTACTACAATGAGCAGTTCTTC. Protein product: CASSLVLAGDYYNEQFF. The gene calls are TRBV5-1 and TRBJ2-1; 10 bases map to TRBD2. The CDR3 contains 17 residues. Germline V gene lookup returns CDR1 SGHRS and CDR2 YFSETQ. V was clipped by 0 bases and J by 3 bases; unmatched bases: 6.

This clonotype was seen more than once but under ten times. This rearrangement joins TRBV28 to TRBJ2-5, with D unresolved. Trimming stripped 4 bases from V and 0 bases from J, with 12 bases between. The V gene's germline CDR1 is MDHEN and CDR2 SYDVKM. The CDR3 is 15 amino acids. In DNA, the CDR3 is TGTGCCAGCAGTTCACTCCTAGTCTACCAAGAGACCCAGTACTTC. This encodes CASSSLLVYQETQYF.

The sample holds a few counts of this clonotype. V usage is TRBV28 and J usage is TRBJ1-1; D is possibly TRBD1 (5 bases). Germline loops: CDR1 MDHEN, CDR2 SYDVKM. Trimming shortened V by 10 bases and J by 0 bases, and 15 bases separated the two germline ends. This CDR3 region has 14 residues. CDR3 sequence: CATTHRSLNTEAFF. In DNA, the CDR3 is TGTGCCACCACCCACAGGTCCTTGAACACTGAAGCTTTCTTT.

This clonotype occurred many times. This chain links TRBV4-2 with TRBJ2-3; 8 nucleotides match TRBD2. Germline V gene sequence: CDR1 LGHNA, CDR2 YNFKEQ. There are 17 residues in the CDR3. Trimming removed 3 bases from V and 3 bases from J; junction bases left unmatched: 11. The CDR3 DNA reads TGTGCCAGCAGCCAGACTAAGCGGAGCGGGAGTACAGATACGCAGTATTTT. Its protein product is CASSQTKRSGSTDTQYF.

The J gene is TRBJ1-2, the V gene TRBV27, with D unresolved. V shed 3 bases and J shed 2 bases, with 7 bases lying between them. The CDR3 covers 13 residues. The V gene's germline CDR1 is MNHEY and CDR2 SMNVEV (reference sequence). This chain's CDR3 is CASSFWGNYGYTF. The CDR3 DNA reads TGTGCCAGCAGTTTTTGGGGAAACTATGGCTACACCTTC.

The CDR3 sequence: CASSLVGGGANYGYTF. The CDR3 DNA reads TGTGCCAGCAGTTTAGTCGGCGGGGGCGCCAACTATGGCTACACCTTC. V gene TRBV12-3 or TRBV12-4 combines with J gene TRBJ1-2, with D possibly TRBD1 on 6 matching bases. The V end was cut by 1 base, the J end by 2 bases, with 14 bases between. This CDR3 is built from 16 residues.

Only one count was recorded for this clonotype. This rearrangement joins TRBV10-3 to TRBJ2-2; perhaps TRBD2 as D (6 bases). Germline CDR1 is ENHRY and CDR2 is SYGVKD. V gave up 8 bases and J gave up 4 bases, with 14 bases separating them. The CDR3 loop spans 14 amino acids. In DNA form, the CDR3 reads TGTGCCATCGCAAGGGCGGGGAGCACCGGGGAGCTGTTTTTT. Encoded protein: CAIARAGSTGELFF.

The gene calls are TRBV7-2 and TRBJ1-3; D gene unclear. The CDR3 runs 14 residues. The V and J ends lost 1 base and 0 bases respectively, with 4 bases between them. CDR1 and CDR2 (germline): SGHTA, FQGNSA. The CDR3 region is CASSLVPSGNTIYF. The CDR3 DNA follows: TGTGCCAGCAGCTTAGTACCCTCTGGAAACACCATATATTTT.

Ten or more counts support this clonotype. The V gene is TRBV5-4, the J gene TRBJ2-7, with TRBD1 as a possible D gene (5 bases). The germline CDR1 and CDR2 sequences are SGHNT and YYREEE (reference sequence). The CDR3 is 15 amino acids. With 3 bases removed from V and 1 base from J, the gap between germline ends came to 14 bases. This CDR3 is CASSSRQIDSYEQYF. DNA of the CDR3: TGTGCCAGCAGCTCCCGACAGATAGATTCCTACGAGCAGTACTTC.

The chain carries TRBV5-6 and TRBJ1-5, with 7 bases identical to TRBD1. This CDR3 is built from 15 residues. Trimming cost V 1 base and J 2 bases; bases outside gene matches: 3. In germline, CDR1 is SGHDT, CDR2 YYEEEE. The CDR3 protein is CASSLFGQGNQPQHF. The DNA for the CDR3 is TGTGCCAGCAGCTTGTTCGGACAGGGCAATCAGCCCCAGCATTTT. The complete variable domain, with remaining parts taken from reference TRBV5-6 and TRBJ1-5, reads DAGVTQSPTHLIKTRGQQVTLRCSPKSGHDTVSWYQQALGQGPQFIFQYYEEEERQRGNFPDRFSGHQFPNYSSELNVNALLLGDSALYLCASSLFGQGNQPQHFGDGTRLSIL.

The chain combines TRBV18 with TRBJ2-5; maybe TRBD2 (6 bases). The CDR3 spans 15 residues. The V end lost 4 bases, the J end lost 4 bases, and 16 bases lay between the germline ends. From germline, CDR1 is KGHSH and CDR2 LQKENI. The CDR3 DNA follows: TGTGCCAGCTCACGTTCGCGGGAAACGGGAGAGACCCAGTACTTC. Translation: CASSRSRETGETQYF.

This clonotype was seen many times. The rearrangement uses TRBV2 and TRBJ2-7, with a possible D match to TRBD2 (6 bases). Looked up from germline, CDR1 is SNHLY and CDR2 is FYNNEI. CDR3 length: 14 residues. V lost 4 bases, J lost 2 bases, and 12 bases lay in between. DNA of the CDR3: TGTGCCAGCAGTGTGCACGGGGGTACCTACGAGCAGTACTTC. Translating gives CASSVHGGTYEQYF.

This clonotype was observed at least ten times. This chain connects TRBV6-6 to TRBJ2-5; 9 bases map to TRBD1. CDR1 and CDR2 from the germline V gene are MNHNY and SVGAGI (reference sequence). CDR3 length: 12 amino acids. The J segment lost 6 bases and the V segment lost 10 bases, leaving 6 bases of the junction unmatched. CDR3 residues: CATGTGRQTQYF. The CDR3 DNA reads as TGTGCCACCGGGACAGGGAGGCAGACCCAGTACTTC.

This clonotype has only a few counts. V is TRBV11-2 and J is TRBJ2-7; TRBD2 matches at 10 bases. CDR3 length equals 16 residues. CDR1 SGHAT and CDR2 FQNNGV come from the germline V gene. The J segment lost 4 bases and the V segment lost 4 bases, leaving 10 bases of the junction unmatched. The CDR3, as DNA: TGTGCCAGCAGCTCGGTGGGTGGTAGCGGGAGGTACGAGCAGTACTTC. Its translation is CASSSVGGSGRYEQYF.

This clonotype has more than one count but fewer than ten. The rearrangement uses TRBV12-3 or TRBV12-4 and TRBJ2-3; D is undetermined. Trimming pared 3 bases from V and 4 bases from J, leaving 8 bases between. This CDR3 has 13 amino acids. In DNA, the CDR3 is TGTGCCAGCAGTTTGGGTATAGCAGATACGCAGTATTTT. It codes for CASSLGIADTQYF.

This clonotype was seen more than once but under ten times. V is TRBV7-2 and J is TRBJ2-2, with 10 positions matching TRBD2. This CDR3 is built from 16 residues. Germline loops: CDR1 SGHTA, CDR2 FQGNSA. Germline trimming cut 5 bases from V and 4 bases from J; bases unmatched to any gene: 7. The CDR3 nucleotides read TGTGCCAGCAGCCGCTCGGCTAGCGGGAGCACCGGGGAGCTGTTTTTT. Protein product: CASSRSASGSTGELFF.

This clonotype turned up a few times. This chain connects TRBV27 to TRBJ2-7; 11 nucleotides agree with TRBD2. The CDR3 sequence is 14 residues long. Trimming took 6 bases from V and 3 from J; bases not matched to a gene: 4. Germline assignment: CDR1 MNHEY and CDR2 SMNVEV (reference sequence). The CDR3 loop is CASRTSGRGYEQYF. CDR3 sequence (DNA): TGTGCCAGCAGAACTAGCGGGAGAGGCTACGAGCAGTACTTC.